Below are 7 T cell receptor beta chains sequenced from a single sample in a study of T cells in Graves' hyperthyroidism and ophthalmopathy. Amplified TCR beta CDR3 regions derived from RNA transcripts. HTBI primers drove first-round RT-PCR of the TCR CDR3. TCRdb re-called the multiplex PCR reads with MiXCR, one entry per CDR3 protein. The table records roughly 500,000 distinct CDR3 sequences, around 15% of them present only once. The sample was blood. The origin of the receptors is a woman in her 30s with Graves' ophthalmopathy.

This chain's CDR3 is CASSLVGDYGYTF. In nucleotides, the CDR3 is TGTGCCAGCAGTTTAGTAGGAGACTATGGCTACACCTTC. The rearrangement joins TRBV6-5 to TRBJ1-2; D unresolved. V was pared by 4 bases and J by 3 bases, with 9 bases between. Germline CDR1 reads MNHEY; CDR2 reads SVGAGI. This CDR3 contains 13 residues.

This chain joins TRBV9 and TRBJ2-7; D gene uncertain. V was trimmed by 2 bases and J by 0 bases, leaving 9 bases between them. The CDR3 sequence is 14 residues long. Germline V lookup: CDR1 SGDLS, CDR2 YYNGEE. The CDR3 loop reads CASSVDLYSYEQYF. The CDR3, as DNA: TGTGCCAGCAGCGTGGATTTATACTCCTACGAGCAGTACTTC.

The chain has TRBV5-6 and TRBJ1-1, with unresolved D. V lost 0 bases and J lost 1, with 10 bases in between. Germline values: CDR1 SGHDT, CDR2 YYEEEE. The CDR3 is 15 amino acids. CDR3 in DNA: TGTGCCAGCAGCTTGGGTAGACATGCGAACACTGAAGCTTTCTTT. The encoded protein is CASSLGRHANTEAFF.

This clonotype has ten or more counts. This chain uses TRBV12-3 or TRBV12-4 with TRBJ2-7, with 8 bases fitting TRBD2. Trimming cost V 6 bases and J 6 bases; bases outside gene matches: 10. This CDR3 is 14 amino acids long. CDR3 in amino acids: CASRSGLGTFEQYF. The CDR3 region has the DNA TGTGCCAGCAGGTCGGGACTAGGGACTTTCGAGCAGTACTTC.

This clonotype has just a few counts. The chain recombines TRBV14 with TRBJ1-3; D ambiguous. The CDR3 runs to 16 residues. Germline V gene data show CDR1 as SGHDN and CDR2 as FVKESK. V shed 1 base and J shed 0 bases, with 10 bases lying between them. The CDR3 DNA reads TGTGCCAGCAGCCAAGTATTGGGGTCCTCTGGAAACACCATATATTTT. This gives the protein CASSQVLGSSGNTIYF.

This clonotype came up a few times. The chain employs TRBV6-1 and TRBJ2-5; no reliable D call. V lost 4 bases, J lost 0 bases, and 9 bases lay in between. Germline CDR1 is MNHNS and CDR2 is SASEGT. This CDR3 contains 14 residues. As DNA, the CDR3 is TGTGCCAGCAGTGGAACCGGAAACCAAGAGACCCAGTACTTC. Amino acids: CASSGTGNQETQYF.

This chain uses TRBV5-5 with TRBJ1-1; D not resolved. CDR1 is SGHKS, CDR2 YYEKEE, per germline (reference sequence). This CDR3 is built from 13 residues. The V end lost 4 bases, the J end lost 3 bases, and 10 bases lay between the germline ends. The CDR3 region has the DNA TGTGCCAGCAGCCAAGAGGCAGACACTGAAGCTTTCTTT. Its translation: CASSQEADTEAFF.